The clone carrying this T cell receptor beta chain was observed a few times. Trimming pared 5 bases from V and 1 base from J, leaving 11 bases between. CDR3 length equals 15 residues. The V gene's germline CDR1 is SGHTA and CDR2 FQGNSA. This sample was taken from a study of shared clonotypes between healthy human individuals. The data were produced by immunoSEQ multiplex PCR, yet TCRdb's version contains in-frame clones alone and is incomplete. In the table there are 1 million to 1.3 million clones, 75% to 85% of which are singletons. Input material: memory CD4+ T cells from PBMCs. Subset in this sample: CD45RA-negative fraction. V and J are TRBV7-2 and TRBJ1-4; D not resolved. This TCR was recovered from a man between 18 and 35 years old in good health. Some clones in this sample may be carry-over from other donors' samples. The DNA for the CDR3 is TGTGCCAGCAGCCAGGCGGGTGTAACTAATGAAAAACTGTTTTTT. Its translation: CASSQAGVTNEKLFF. The full variable domain, completed using reference TRBV7-2 and TRBJ1-4, is GAGVSQSPSNKVTEKGKDVELRCDPISGHTALYWYRQSLGQGLEFLIYFQGNSAPDKSGLPSDRFSAERTGGSVSTLTIQRTQQEDSAVYLCASSQAGVTNEKLFFGSGTQLSVL.